This T cell receptor (beta chain) was captured by sequencing in a study of blood T cell repertoires in COVID-19. The wider study: T cells, B-cell-depleted T cells, or PBMCs provided the cDNA or gDNA that served as material.

Germline CDR1 LNHDA, CDR2 SQIVND (reference sequence). This CDR3 region has 13 residues. V was shortened by 5 bases and J by 0 bases, with 8 bases between the two germline ends. Original data processing: Reference gene primer amplification in the assay estimated nucleated cell counts. Here immunoSEQ multiplex PCR was the method, and the copy in TCRdb shows in-frame clones only, minus some. D and trimming were read from the DNA, whereas the V and J calls and clone size are those reported in that table. The top ten clones hold less than 6.5% of a sample with roughly 150,000 clones, around nine tenths of them seen once.

The TCR originated in a human donor in a cohort sampled during active COVID-19. This chain connects TRBV19 to TRBJ2-7; weak D call: TRBD1 (5 bases). Sequencing was carried out using peripheral blood. This chain's CDR3 is CASSERGSYEQYF. The CDR3 DNA follows: TGTGCCAGTAGTGAAAGGGGCTCCTACGAGCAGTACTTC.